A selection of T cell receptor beta chains follows, all from one sample in a study of blood T cell repertoires in COVID-19. The repertoire was sequenced with immunoSEQ multiplex PCR; TCRdb's copy has only in-frame clones and lacks some. The sample yields approximately 200,000 clones, 70% to 90% seen once. The sequencing input was PBMCs or T cells enriched from blood (not recorded which). The receptors here all came from a woman aged 40 to 55 with acute COVID-19. Both conserved end residues are part of each CDR3. Each record gives: J gene, clone size, D gene, V gene, CDR3 DNA, CDR3 protein. The D gene is left open where the match is weak. The listing skips clone size in some rows; elsewhere it reads once, few, many or a size class.

J gene: TRBJ1-6
clone size: few
D gene: .
V gene: TRBV25-1
CDR3 DNA: TGTGCCAGCAGTGACCCGAGCTCCTATAATTCACCCCTCCACTTT
CDR3 protein: CASSDPSSYNSPLHF

J gene: TRBJ1-1
clone size: .
D gene: .
V gene: TRBV9
CDR3 DNA: TGTGCCAGCAGCGTAGACCCAACAGGGTTGCACACTGAAGCTTTCTTT
CDR3 protein: CASSVDPTGLHTEAFF

J gene: TRBJ2-7
clone size: .
D gene: .
V gene: TRBV12-3/TRBV12-4
CDR3 DNA: TGTGCCAGCAGACCGGGACTCACCTACGAGCAGTACTTC
CDR3 protein: CASRPGLTYEQYF

J gene: TRBJ1-5
clone size: .
D gene: TRBD1
V gene: TRBV5-1
CDR3 DNA: TGCGCCAGCAGCTTGGATGGACAGGCTAGCAATCAGCCCCAGCATTTT
CDR3 protein: CASSLDGQASNQPQHF

J gene: TRBJ1-2
clone size: .
D gene: .
V gene: TRBV19
CDR3 DNA: TGTGCCAGTAGGGGTACTACTAACTATGGCTACACCTTC
CDR3 protein: CASRGTTNYGYTF

J gene: TRBJ2-5
clone size: .
D gene: TRBD1
V gene: TRBV14
CDR3 DNA: TGTGCCAGCCAAGGGACAGAAGAGGCCCAGTACTTC
CDR3 protein: CASQGTEEAQYF

J gene: TRBJ1-6
clone size: .
D gene: .
V gene: TRBV10-3
CDR3 DNA: TGTGCCATCAACCCCGGACTGGAAAATTCACCCCTCCACTTT
CDR3 protein: CAINPGLENSPLHF

J gene: TRBJ1-6
clone size: .
D gene: TRBD1
V gene: TRBV10-2
CDR3 DNA: TGCGCCAGCAGTGATCAGGGCAGGGGGCATTCACCCCTCCACTTT
CDR3 protein: CASSDQGRGHSPLHF

J gene: TRBJ1-5
clone size: .
D gene: .
V gene: TRBV19
CDR3 DNA: TGTGCCAGTAGTATAAGAATCCGGGAGGGTAGCAATCAGCCCCAGCATTTT
CDR3 protein: CASSIRIREGSNQPQHF

J gene: TRBJ1-6
clone size: .
D gene: TRBD1
V gene: TRBV15
CDR3 DNA: TGTGCCACCAGCAGGGCCGGGACAGGGATTTCCCTCCACTTT
CDR3 protein: CATSRAGTGISLHF

J gene: TRBJ1-5
clone size: .
D gene: .
V gene: TRBV27
CDR3 DNA: TGTGCCAGCAGTCCAAACGGGGTAACGGGCAATCAGCCCCAGCATTTT
CDR3 protein: CASSPNGVTGNQPQHF

J gene: TRBJ2-7
clone size: .
D gene: .
V gene: TRBV23-1
CDR3 DNA: TGCGCCAGCAGTCAATCTAACAGGGTGTCCTACGAGCAGTACTTC
CDR3 protein: CASSQSNRVSYEQYF

J gene: TRBJ2-4
clone size: once
D gene: .
V gene: TRBV19
CDR3 DNA: TGTGCCAGTAGTTTTGGCAGTTTAGCCAAAAACATTCAGTACTTC
CDR3 protein: CASSFGSLAKNIQYF

J gene: TRBJ2-1
clone size: .
D gene: TRBD1
V gene: TRBV7-3
CDR3 DNA: TGTGCCAGCAGCCCGGACAGGGTGGTTTACAATGAGCAGTTCTTC
CDR3 protein: CASSPDRVVYNEQFF

J gene: TRBJ2-1
clone size: .
D gene: TRBD2
V gene: TRBV5-1
CDR3 DNA: TGCGCCAGCAGCTTCCCTCGGACTAGCGGGAGGGAGAGCTCCTACAATGAGCAGTTCTTC
CDR3 protein: CASSFPRTSGRESSYNEQFF

J gene: TRBJ2-1
clone size: .
D gene: .
V gene: TRBV14
CDR3 DNA: TGTGCCAGCAGCCTGCAACGGGTAAATGAGCAGTTCTTC
CDR3 protein: CASSLQRVNEQFF

J gene: TRBJ2-7
clone size: .
D gene: .
V gene: TRBV25-1
CDR3 DNA: TGTGCCAGCAGTGACGCCAGGGTAGGCGAGCAGTACTTC
CDR3 protein: CASSDARVGEQYF

J gene: TRBJ1-2
clone size: .
D gene: .
V gene: TRBV5-6
CDR3 DNA: TGTGCCAGCAACCCGACAGAGAGCTATGGCTACACCTTC
CDR3 protein: CASNPTESYGYTF

J gene: TRBJ1-1
clone size: .
D gene: .
V gene: TRBV7-2
CDR3 DNA: TGTGCCAGCAGCTTATCAGGGGCAAGGGGCACTGAAGCTTTCTTT
CDR3 protein: CASSLSGARGTEAFF

J gene: TRBJ2-3
clone size: .
D gene: TRBD1
V gene: TRBV5-1
CDR3 DNA: TGCGCCAGCAGCTTTGGGGACAGGGTCGCAGATACGCAGTATTTT
CDR3 protein: CASSFGDRVADTQYF

J gene: TRBJ1-2
clone size: .
D gene: .
V gene: TRBV11-1
CDR3 DNA: TGTGCCAGCAGCTTGGCATCGGAAGGGGAAGGCTATGGCTACACCTTC
CDR3 protein: CASSLASEGEGYGYTF

J gene: TRBJ2-7
clone size: .
D gene: .
V gene: TRBV5-8
CDR3 DNA: TGTGCCAGCAGCTTCTACAGGGCGGCCTACGAGCAGTACTTC
CDR3 protein: CASSFYRAAYEQYF

J gene: TRBJ1-4
clone size: .
D gene: .
V gene: TRBV5-8
CDR3 DNA: TGTGCCAGCAGCCCCAACCTCAGATCAACTAATGAAAAACTGTTTTTT
CDR3 protein: CASSPNLRSTNEKLFF

J gene: TRBJ2-7
clone size: .
D gene: TRBD2
V gene: TRBV5-1
CDR3 DNA: TGCGCCAGCAGCTGGGAGGGGAGGTCCTCCGAGCAGTACTTC
CDR3 protein: CASSWEGRSSEQYF

J gene: TRBJ1-6
clone size: .
D gene: .
V gene: TRBV20-1
CDR3 DNA: TGCAGTGCTAGTTTCTCCGGGACAAACGGTTCACCCCTCCACTTT
CDR3 protein: CSASFSGTNGSPLHF

J gene: TRBJ2-3
clone size: .
D gene: .
V gene: TRBV5-4
CDR3 DNA: TGTGCCAGCAGCTTGGAGGGGCCATTGGCAGATACGCAGTATTTT
CDR3 protein: CASSLEGPLADTQYF

J gene: TRBJ2-5
clone size: .
D gene: .
V gene: TRBV20-1
CDR3 DNA: TGCAGTGCTAGGGGGCTGGAGACCCAGTACTTC
CDR3 protein: CSARGLETQYF

J gene: TRBJ2-6
clone size: .
D gene: .
V gene: TRBV11-2
CDR3 DNA: TGTGCCAGCAGCCCTTTGACAGGCAGCTCTGGGGCCAACGTCCTGACTTTC
CDR3 protein: CASSPLTGSSGANVLTF

J gene: TRBJ1-5
clone size: .
D gene: .
V gene: TRBV28
CDR3 DNA: TGTGCCAGCAGGGTAGCGGGTAGCAATCAGCCCCAGCATTTT
CDR3 protein: CASRVAGSNQPQHF

J gene: TRBJ2-5
clone size: .
D gene: TRBD2
V gene: TRBV16
CDR3 DNA: TGTGCCAGCAGCCTCAACCTAGCTGGCGGGAGTTTCCAAGAGACCCAGTACTTC
CDR3 protein: CASSLNLAGGSFQETQYF

J gene: TRBJ2-1
clone size: .
D gene: TRBD2
V gene: TRBV4-2
CDR3 DNA: TGTGCCAGCAGCCAAGGGAGCGGGAGCACCAATGAGCAGTTCTTC
CDR3 protein: CASSQGSGSTNEQFF

J gene: TRBJ2-7
clone size: .
D gene: TRBD2
V gene: TRBV5-4
CDR3 DNA: TGTGCCAGCAGCCCAGGGACTAGCGGGAGGAAAAAGGCCTACGAGCAGTACTTC
CDR3 protein: CASSPGTSGRKKAYEQYF

J gene: TRBJ1-4
clone size: .
D gene: TRBD1
V gene: TRBV5-1
CDR3 DNA: TGCGCCAGCAGCTTGGATGGGACAGGGGGTGAAAAACTGTTTTTT
CDR3 protein: CASSLDGTGGEKLFF

J gene: TRBJ2-3
clone size: .
D gene: .
V gene: TRBV7-2
CDR3 DNA: TGTGCCAGCAGCTTAGCTTCTAGCACAGATACGCAGTATTTT
CDR3 protein: CASSLASSTDTQYF

J gene: TRBJ1-1
clone size: .
D gene: TRBD1
V gene: TRBV11-2
CDR3 DNA: TGTGCCAGCACCCTTAGCCGGGACAGGGCGATTATGAACACTGAAGCTTTCTTT
CDR3 protein: CASTLSRDRAIMNTEAFF

J gene: TRBJ1-5
clone size: few
D gene: .
V gene: TRBV19
CDR3 DNA: TGTGCCAGTAAAACACAGGGAGGCAATCAGCCCCAGCATTTT
CDR3 protein: CASKTQGGNQPQHF

J gene: TRBJ1-1
clone size: .
D gene: .
V gene: TRBV19
CDR3 DNA: TGTGCCAGTAGTACAGGGGCTTACACTGAAGCTTTCTTT
CDR3 protein: CASSTGAYTEAFF

J gene: TRBJ2-5
clone size: .
D gene: TRBD2
V gene: TRBV9
CDR3 DNA: TGTGCCAGCAGCGCCGGACTAGCGGGGGGGCTCGAGGAGACCCAGTACTTC
CDR3 protein: CASSAGLAGGLEETQYF

J gene: TRBJ2-3
clone size: .
D gene: .
V gene: TRBV27
CDR3 DNA: TGTGCCAGCTCTCTTGAGGTTAGCACAGATACGCAGTATTTT
CDR3 protein: CASSLEVSTDTQYF

J gene: TRBJ1-4
clone size: .
D gene: .
V gene: TRBV7-2
CDR3 DNA: TGTGCCAGCAGCCTTAGGACCCGGGGAAATGAAAAACTGTTTTTT
CDR3 protein: CASSLRTRGNEKLFF

J gene: TRBJ2-3
clone size: .
D gene: .
V gene: TRBV2
CDR3 DNA: TGTGCCAGCAGTCTCAGGGAATTAGATACGCAGTATTTT
CDR3 protein: CASSLRELDTQYF

J gene: TRBJ1-1
clone size: .
D gene: .
V gene: TRBV6-2/TRBV6-3
CDR3 DNA: TGTGCCAGCAGTGACAGGACTAGGACTGAAGCTTTCTTT
CDR3 protein: CASSDRTRTEAFF

J gene: TRBJ2-7
clone size: .
D gene: .
V gene: TRBV5-5
CDR3 DNA: TGTGCCAGCAGCTTGGACGGGGGGCACTACGAGCAGTACTTC
CDR3 protein: CASSLDGGHYEQYF

J gene: TRBJ1-1
clone size: .
D gene: TRBD1
V gene: TRBV5-1
CDR3 DNA: TGCGCCAGCAGTTACCGACAGGGGATAGAGGCTTTCTTT
CDR3 protein: CASSYRQGIEAFF

J gene: TRBJ1-2
clone size: .
D gene: TRBD1
V gene: TRBV20-1
CDR3 DNA: TGCAGTGCTAGTGTTCCAGGACAGGGTGGCGGCTACACCTTC
CDR3 protein: CSASVPGQGGGYTF

J gene: TRBJ1-2
clone size: .
D gene: .
V gene: TRBV12-3/TRBV12-4
CDR3 DNA: TGTGCCAGCAGCGCACAGGAGACCTATGGCTACACCTTC
CDR3 protein: CASSAQETYGYTF

J gene: TRBJ1-5
clone size: few
D gene: TRBD1
V gene: TRBV4-2
CDR3 DNA: TGTGCCAGCAGCCAAGATCTACAGGGGGGCCAGCCCCAGCATTTT
CDR3 protein: CASSQDLQGGQPQHF

J gene: TRBJ2-7
clone size: .
D gene: .
V gene: TRBV14
CDR3 DNA: TGTGCCAGCAGCTATTCCTACGAGCAGTACTTC
CDR3 protein: CASSYSYEQYF

J gene: TRBJ2-6
clone size: .
D gene: .
V gene: TRBV28
CDR3 DNA: TGTGCCAGCAGTCTACCGGTGGCTGGGGCCAACGTCCTGACTTTC
CDR3 protein: CASSLPVAGANVLTF

J gene: TRBJ2-1
clone size: once
D gene: TRBD2
V gene: TRBV5-4
CDR3 DNA: TGTGCCAGCTCCGACCGGGGGGTCCTCAATGAGCAGTTCTTC
CDR3 protein: CASSDRGVLNEQFF